A single sample is the source of the 26 T cell receptor beta chains below, sequenced in a study of patients and donors after allogeneic stem cell transplantation. TCRdb reprocessed the RT-PCR reads with MiXCR, giving one entry per CDR3 protein. The table includes about a million distinct CDR3 sequences, more than 15% detected once. The sample consisted of blood, either unsorted or a sorted T cell fraction (not recorded which). Source of these receptors: a human donor who was either an allogeneic HSCT recipient or a stem cell or donor lymphocyte infusion donor (not recorded which). It is not recorded whose cells these are; they may come from a transplant donor.

The rearrangement joins TRBV6-1 to TRBJ1-5; no definite D call. CDR1 is MNHNS, CDR2 SASEGT, per germline. Trimming left V 6 bases short and J 6 bases short, with 12 bases between. The CDR3 contains 13 residues. The CDR3 DNA reads as TGTGCCAGCAGAGGAGCGGGGATTCAGCCCCAGCATTTT. It codes for CASRGAGIQPQHF.

A few counts support this clonotype. The rearrangement joins TRBV9 to TRBJ2-1; no clear D. The CDR3 runs 14 residues. Trimming pared 0 bases from V and 10 bases from J, leaving 14 bases between. The V gene's germline CDR1 is SGDLS and CDR2 YYNGEE. CDR3: CASSVAGPQSEQFF. The CDR3 bases are TGTGCCAGCAGCGTAGCGGGCCCTCAATCGGAGCAGTTCTTC.

This clonotype was detected only a few times. The rearrangement joins TRBV4-3 to TRBJ2-3; TRBD2 aligns across 7 bases. CDR1 and CDR2 from the germline V gene are LGHNA and YSLEER. With 4 bases clipped from V and 2 bases from J, the junction kept 9 bases outside the gene matches. CDR3 length: 16 amino acids. The CDR3: CASSPHLRGTTDTQYF. In DNA form, the CDR3 reads TGCGCCAGCAGCCCACACTTGCGGGGGACCACAGATACGCAGTATTTT.

The chain is built from TRBV20-1 and TRBJ2-5, with no clear D. Trimming removed 0 bases at V and 3 bases at J, with 11 bases between. Germline CDR1 DFQATT, CDR2 SNEGSKA (reference sequence). This CDR3 has 14 amino acids. The DNA for the CDR3 is TGCAGTGCTAGAGATCGTTCCAGCGAAGAGACCCAGTACTTC. Protein: CSARDRSSEETQYF.

This clonotype was counted ten times or more. This chain links TRBV12-3 or TRBV12-4 with TRBJ1-2, with D hard to call. Trimming took off 2 bases at V and 2 bases at J, with 6 bases between the two ends. This CDR3 is built from 13 residues. In DNA, the CDR3 is TGTGCCAGCAGTTTATCAGCCAACTATGGCTACACCTTC. The encoded protein is CASSLSANYGYTF.

This clonotype was recorded many times. The chain joins TRBV29-1 to TRBJ2-7; D ambiguous. This CDR3 is built from 12 residues. Germline V gene data show CDR1 as SQVTM and CDR2 as ANQGSEA. V was shortened by 4 bases and J by 3 bases, with 10 bases between the two germline ends. The CDR3 DNA sequence: TGCAGCGTTGGGGTCAGTCACTACGAGCAGTACTTC. This gives the protein CSVGVSHYEQYF.

This clonotype was picked up many times. The CDR3 is CASSLEGLAALYEQYF. CDR3 DNA sequence: TGCGCCAGCAGCTTGGAAGGACTAGCGGCCCTCTACGAGCAGTACTTC. The chain combines TRBV5-1 with TRBJ2-7; 10 bases agree with TRBD2. CDR3 length: 16 residues. The germline V gene has CDR1 SGHRS and CDR2 YFSETQ. Trimming removed 0 bases from V and 3 bases from J; junction bases left unmatched: 6. The full variable domain, rest sourced from reference TRBV5-1 and TRBJ2-7, is KAGVTQTPRYLIKTRGQQVTLSCSPISGHRSVSWYQQTPGQGLQFLFEYFSETQRNKGNFPGRFSGRQFSNSRSEMNVSTLELGDSALYLCASSLEGLAALYEQYFGPGTRLTVT.

The chain carries TRBV3-1 and TRBJ1-1; TRBD1 is a possible D gene (5 bases). Looked up from germline, CDR1 is LGHDT and CDR2 is YNNKEL (reference sequence). V was trimmed by 5 bases and J by 1 base, leaving 17 bases between them. This CDR3 is 16 amino acids long. CDR3 in DNA: TGTGCCAGCAGCTTTCTGGCAGGGCAGCGGAACACTGAAGCTTTCTTT. Protein: CASSFLAGQRNTEAFF. Using reference TRBV3-1 and TRBJ1-1 for the parts outside the CDR3, the full variable domain is DTAVSQTPKYLVTQMGNDKSIKCEQNLGHDTMYWYKQDSKKFLKIMFSYNNKELIINETVPNRFSPKSPDKAHLNLHINSLELGDSAVYFCASSFLAGQRNTEAFFGQGTRLTVV.

This rearrangement joins TRBV12-3 or TRBV12-4 to TRBJ2-5; D remains unclear. With 2 bases removed from V and 4 bases from J, the gap between germline ends came to 11 bases. CDR3 length equals 14 residues. CDR3 DNA sequence: TGTGCCAGCAGTTTAATACAGAAGGGAGAGACCCAGTACTTC. Its translation is CASSLIQKGETQYF.

This clonotype was picked up a small number of times. The chain links TRBV27 to TRBJ2-1, with 8 bases identical to TRBD1. The CDR3 has 15 residues. Germline CDR1 reads MNHEY; CDR2 reads SMNVEV (reference sequence). V was clipped by 0 bases and J by 7 bases; unmatched bases: 5. The CDR3 spells CASSLSRTGRNEQFF. CDR3 DNA: TGTGCCAGCAGTTTATCGAGGACAGGGAGAAATGAGCAGTTCTTC.

The V and J genes are TRBV12-3 or TRBV12-4 and TRBJ1-1; 9 bases fit TRBD1. The junction had 9 bases not matched to a gene; V was cut back by 6 bases and J by 1 base. The CDR3 contains 16 residues. The CDR3 DNA is TGTGCCAGCAGGGACGGGACAGGGTTGAAGAACACTGAAGCTTTCTTT. It codes for CASRDGTGLKNTEAFF.

This chain links TRBV12-3 or TRBV12-4 with TRBJ1-5; no clear D. The CDR3 has 15 amino acids. Trimming took off 8 bases at V and 0 bases at J, with 14 bases between the two ends. CDR3 DNA: TGTGCCAGCGGGCCGGTGGATTATAGCAATCAGCCCCAGCATTTT. Translation: CASGPVDYSNQPQHF.

The V and J genes are TRBV7-3 and TRBJ2-7; 8 bases agree with TRBD1. The germline CDR1 and CDR2 sequences are SGHTA and FQGTGA. This CDR3 has 13 amino acids. V trimming: 4 bases; J trimming: 9 bases; junction bases outside the gene matches: 8. The CDR3 here is CASSSDDRGVQYF. The CDR3 DNA reads as TGTGCCAGCAGCTCTGACGACAGGGGTGTGCAGTACTTC.

This chain joins TRBV28 and TRBJ1-1; 8 bases map to TRBD1. J gave up 3 bases and V 5 bases, and 8 bases lay outside the gene matches. Germline V lookup: CDR1 MDHEN, CDR2 SYDVKM. This CDR3 has 15 amino acids. CDR3 in DNA: TGTGCCAGCAGTAGACAGGACAGGGCCCACACTGAAGCTTTCTTT. Its protein product is CASSRQDRAHTEAFF.

This clonotype was observed at least ten times. The chain is built from TRBV12-3 or TRBV12-4 and TRBJ1-4; no reliable D call. The ends were cut back, 3 bases at V and 0 bases at J, with 5 bases in the middle. This CDR3 has 14 residues. This chain's CDR3 is CASSFRSTNEKLFF. CDR3 bases: TGTGCCAGCAGTTTCCGATCAACTAATGAAAAACTGTTTTTT.

In this sample, this clonotype turned up a few times. The CDR3 sequence: CASSEGRTGDQPQHF. The CDR3 region has the DNA TGTGCCAGCAGTGAAGGGAGAACAGGAGATCAGCCCCAGCATTTT. The chain carries TRBV2 and TRBJ1-5; D is perhaps TRBD1 (5 bases). V gave up 1 base and J gave up 5 bases, with 12 bases separating them. Germline assignment: CDR1 SNHLY and CDR2 FYNNEI. The CDR3 spans 15 residues.

This chain joins TRBV12-3 or TRBV12-4 and TRBJ2-1, with a weak D call TRBD1 (6 bases). The CDR3 has 17 residues. V lost 5 bases and J 8 bases, leaving 25 bases between the germline ends. CDR3 DNA sequence: TGTGCCAGCAGTGGACGGACCGGGACACTCCCGGTGGATGAGCAGTTCTTC. This encodes CASSGRTGTLPVDEQFF.

V and J are TRBV12-3 or TRBV12-4 and TRBJ2-7; TRBD1 matches 9 bases. The CDR3 is made up of 19 amino acids. After removal of 5 bases from V and 5 bases from J, the junction contained 22 bases not matched to a gene. The CDR3 loop reads CASSPPNLPNRGRAHEQYF. As DNA, the CDR3 is TGTGCCAGCAGTCCGCCAAACCTACCTAACAGGGGGCGCGCCCACGAGCAGTACTTC.

The chain couples TRBV20-1 to TRBJ2-7, with D perhaps TRBD2 (5 bases). The CDR3 consists of 13 residues. Germline CDR1 DFQATT, CDR2 SNEGSKA (reference sequence). The V end was cut by 6 bases, the J end by 5 bases, with 17 bases between. CDR3 in DNA: TGCAGTGCCAGTCCCGGGCCGCGGGACGAGCAGTACTTC. Protein: CSASPGPRDEQYF.

This clonotype has only a few counts. The chain carries TRBV27 and TRBJ2-1; 11 bases are a match to TRBD2. There are 16 residues in the CDR3. Trimming removed 1 base from V and 4 bases from J; junction bases left unmatched: 3. Germline lookup yields CDR1 MNHEY and CDR2 SMNVEV (reference sequence). CDR3: CASSLLGLAEYNEQFF. The CDR3 DNA is TGTGCCAGCAGTTTATTGGGACTAGCGGAGTACAATGAGCAGTTCTTC.

The sample holds a few counts of this clonotype. V is TRBV5-5 and J is TRBJ2-7; TRBD1 might be the D (5 bases). This CDR3 spans 14 amino acids. CDR1 is SGHKS, CDR2 YYEKEE, per germline (reference sequence). Trimming pared 5 bases from V and 1 base from J, leaving 13 bases between. CDR3 bases: TGTGCCAGCAGGTTCCAGGGCGGATCCTACGAGCAGTACTTC. It encodes CASRFQGGSYEQYF. Variable domain in full (rest from reference TRBV5-5 and TRBJ2-7): DAGVTQSPTHLIKTRGQQVTLRCSPISGHKSVSWYQQVLGQGPQFIFQYYEKEERGRGNFPDRFSARQFPNYSSELNVNALLLGDSALYLCASRFQGGSYEQYFGPGTRLTVT.

The chain uses TRBV29-1 and TRBJ2-2; D unresolved. CDR1 is SQVTM, CDR2 ANQGSEA, per germline. The CDR3 contains 13 residues. Trimming cost V 7 bases and J 1 base, with 10 bases left between them. The CDR3 bases are TGCAGCGCTGGACGGAAGAACACCGGGGAGCTGTTTTTT. This codes for CSAGRKNTGELFF.

This clonotype was counted between two and nine times. The junction does not match germline at one end; this may be a read error. V and J are TRBV29-1 and TRBJ2-1, with D unresolved. CDR1 is SQVTM, CDR2 ANQGSEA, per germline. The CDR3 extends over 12 amino acids. The CDR3 sequence: CSVDGASTQTVF. CDR3 bases: TGCAGCGTTGATGGCGCTTCGACCCAGACCGTCTTC.

The chain employs TRBV20-1 and TRBJ2-2; possible D gene TRBD1, 5 bases. The CDR3 sequence is 14 residues long. The germline V gene has CDR1 DFQATT and CDR2 SNEGSKA (reference sequence). V lost 1 base and J lost 5, with 11 bases in between. The CDR3 DNA follows: TGCAGTGCTAGAGGTTCAGGGCGGACCGGGGAGCTGTTTTTT. Translation gives CSARGSGRTGELFF.

J is TRBJ1-2 and V is TRBV4-1; 7 bases map to TRBD1. The CDR3 spans 16 residues. After removal of 3 bases from V and 7 bases from J, the junction contained 14 bases not matched to a gene. From germline, CDR1 is MGHRA and CDR2 YSYEKL. The CDR3 DNA reads as TGCGCCAGCAGCCAGCACCCGGACAGGAGGCTGGGTGGCTACACCTTC. It codes for CASSQHPDRRLGGYTF.

This clonotype was seen a single time. The chain has TRBV11-3 and TRBJ2-1; the D gene is possibly TRBD1 (5 bases). Germline V CDR1 and CDR2: SGHNT, YENEEA. This CDR3 region has 17 residues. The germline V and J ends were trimmed by 1 base and 0 bases, with 13 bases remaining between them. This chain's CDR3 is CASSLVSRQSSYNEQFF. The CDR3 DNA reads TGTGCCAGCAGCTTAGTTTCTCGACAGAGCTCCTACAATGAGCAGTTCTTC. The whole variable domain, filled in from reference TRBV11-3 and TRBJ2-1, reads EAGVVQSPRYKIIEKKQPVAFWCNPISGHNTLYWYLQNLGQGPELLIRYENEEAVDDSQLPKDRFSAERLKGVDSTLKIQPAELGDSAVYLCASSLVSRQSSYNEQFFGPGTRLTVL.